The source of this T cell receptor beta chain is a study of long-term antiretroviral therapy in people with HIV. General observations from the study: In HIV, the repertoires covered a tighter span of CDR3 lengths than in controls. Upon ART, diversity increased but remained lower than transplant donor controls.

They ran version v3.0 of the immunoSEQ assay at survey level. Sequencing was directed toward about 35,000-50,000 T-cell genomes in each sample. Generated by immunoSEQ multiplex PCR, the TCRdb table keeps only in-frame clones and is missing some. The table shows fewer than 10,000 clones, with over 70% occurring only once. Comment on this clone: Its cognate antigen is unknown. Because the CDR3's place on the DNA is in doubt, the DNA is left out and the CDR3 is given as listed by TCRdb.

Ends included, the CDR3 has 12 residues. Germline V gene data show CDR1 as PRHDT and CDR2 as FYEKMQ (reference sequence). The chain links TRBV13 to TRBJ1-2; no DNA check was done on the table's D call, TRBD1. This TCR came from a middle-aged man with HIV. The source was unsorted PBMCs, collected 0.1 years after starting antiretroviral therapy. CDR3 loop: CASSWGQGNRTF.